This T cell receptor beta chain was sequenced during a study of blood T cell repertoires in COVID-19 (TCRdb year 2020). Study-wide context: Samples from collaborators originated in the United States, Italy and Spain and spanned both the acute and convalescent phases of COVID-19. The material from the prospective study consisted of cDNA or gDNA derived from T cells, B-cell-depleted T cells, or PBMCs. The dataset comprised deeply sampled blood TCRbeta repertoires from subjects exposed to, actively infected with, or recovered from COVID-19. The repertoires were released in a freely available public database intended as a resource for research on the immune response to SARS-CoV-2. Samples were obtained from the ongoing ImmuneRACE study (first 160 participants) and from over 1,000 subjects provided by 6 global collaborators. A de-identified subject ID, COVID-19 status, age in years and sex were almost always included in the sample metadata. HLA class I and class II types, where available, came from metadata supplied by the sample provider rather than from assay-based typing. On the study overall, not on this receptor specifically: How much clinical and demographic metadata was included differed by source and by participant, and the metadata was provided uncurated.

Comment on this clone: The antigen this receptor binds is unknown. Base qualities are not provided; no much larger clone lies one nucleotide away.

From its cysteine to its phenylalanine, the CDR3 spans 18 amino acids. The DNA shown is the 54-base CDR3, in frame from base 1. The V end gives up 2 bases and the J end 1 base, leaving 5 bases in the junction not matched to a gene. CDR1 LNHDA and CDR2 SQIVND are derived from the germline V gene (reference sequence). Each collaborating institution followed its own protocols to collect whole blood in K2EDTA tubes. For TCRbeta analysis, collaborators shipped samples in one of three forms: frozen whole blood, isolated PBMCs, or DNA extracted from either of those sample types. TCRbeta CDR3 regions were amplified from genomic DNA using the immunoSEQ Assay, a bias-controlled multiplex PCR. From the authors' description of their analysis: Within the assay, amplification of reference gene primers was used to estimate how many nucleated cells each sample contained. To quantify the absolute abundance of each unique TCRbeta CDR3 rearrangement, sequence reads were collapsed and filtered. For each sample, productive Simpson clonality was calculated as the square root of Simpson's diversity index across productive rearrangements. What TCRdb holds here is the immuneACCESS table cut down to in-frame rearrangements. Part of the clones is not present; checked against another copy, under half of the missing clones reflect an unresolved V gene, and the others are unexplained. V, J and clone size were drawn from that table, and D and trimming were deduced from the DNA. A total of fewer than 80,000 clones appear in this sample, 80% to 95% of them only once. The ten largest clonotypes hold about 6% of the sample.

The chain links TRBV19 with TRBJ2-1; 13 bases in the middle match TRBD2. Sequencing was performed on peripheral blood. The TCR sequence derives from a human donor in a cohort sampled during active COVID-19. The CDR3 corresponds to CASSITSGGAGSYNEQFF. The base sequence is TGTGCCAGTAGTATAACTAGCGGGGGGGCCGGGTCCTACAATGAGCAGTTCTTC.